This is a list of T cell receptor beta chains from one sample in a study of shared clonotypes between healthy human individuals. TCRdb's table, derived via immunoSEQ multiplex PCR, lists solely in-frame clones and lacks some. The data hold millions of clones, with 90% to 95% observed a single time. Sequenced input: naive CD4+ T cells sorted from blood. All receptors come from a man between 18 and 29 years old in good health. Both conserved end residues are part of each CDR3. The listing skips clone size in some rows; elsewhere it reads once, few, many or a size class.

j_gene	v_gene	len	abundance	CDR3aa
TRBJ2-3	TRBV11-2	14	-	CASSSQGATDTQYF
TRBJ2-2	TRBV5-4	14	-	CASSLVGNTGELFF
TRBJ1-5	TRBV19	14	-	CASSIRGNNQPQHF
TRBJ1-1	TRBV19	15	-	CASSILGQGNTEAFF
TRBJ1-5	TRBV6-5	15	-	CASSMGARRDQPQHF
TRBJ2-3	TRBV2	15	once	CASSEAGGRTDTQYF
TRBJ1-1	TRBV7-2	13	-	CASSLRGGTEAFF
TRBJ1-1	TRBV28	13	-	CASSFWGTTEAFF
TRBJ1-2	TRBV9	14	-	CASSPRTFAYGYTF
TRBJ2-2	TRBV7-2	15	-	CASSPEGPGTGELFF
TRBJ2-7	TRBV7-2	16	-	CASSYPPAKQGNEQYF
TRBJ1-4	TRBV6-5	12	-	CASSPLGEKLFF
TRBJ1-4	TRBV5-8	15	-	CASSLRTGWDEKLFF
TRBJ2-7	TRBV28	11	-	CASSASGAQYF
TRBJ1-1	TRBV27	14	once	CASSLLGAYTEAFF
TRBJ1-5	TRBV7-9	14	-	CASSSDSYNQPQHF
TRBJ1-5	TRBV5-1	16	-	CASSLEGTGGHQPQHF
TRBJ2-7	TRBV30	13	-	CAWQGRGSYEQYF
TRBJ1-2	TRBV18	14	-	CASSLGQGNYGYTF
TRBJ2-3	TRBV19	14	-	CASSAARGTDTQYF
TRBJ1-6	TRBV9	14	-	CASSVEGFDSPLHF
TRBJ2-3	TRBV7-3	15	-	CASSQQGASTDTQYF
TRBJ1-5	TRBV5-6	13	-	CASSRFSNQPQHF
TRBJ1-2	TRBV7-8	16	-	CASSFRQGGVFDGYTF
TRBJ1-6	TRBV6-6	13	few	CASSYSREAPLHF
TRBJ2-7	TRBV7-3	14	-	CASSAGQSSYEQYF
TRBJ1-5	TRBV19	15	-	CASMGDRGSNQPQHF
TRBJ1-3	TRBV5-1	14	-	CASSLQSSGNTIYF
TRBJ1-3	TRBV11-2	17	-	CASSSQTGPASGNTIYF
TRBJ2-2	TRBV6-5	15	once	CASSLTGGNTGELFF
TRBJ1-2	TRBV5-1	12	few	CASSAEGDGYTF
TRBJ2-1	TRBV10-3	11	-	CAIGFSNEQFF
TRBJ2-7	TRBV23-1	15	-	CASSQLAGPNYEQYF
TRBJ1-2	TRBV14	15	-	CASSQADREGYGYTF
TRBJ2-3	TRBV30	11	-	CAWSSGDTQYF
TRBJ1-5	TRBV29-1	15	-	CSVVVGQNSNQPQHF
TRBJ2-2	TRBV6-6	16	-	CASSYRRTGNTGELFF
TRBJ2-2	TRBV6-5	12	-	CASSYVTGELFF
TRBJ1-3	TRBV30	16	-	CAWSVLAGPSGNTIYF
TRBJ2-5	TRBV6-5	15	-	CASSYSTTGRETQYF